This is a list of T cell receptor beta chains from one sample in a study of blood T cell repertoires in COVID-19. The table came from immunoSEQ multiplex PCR; TCRdb's copy has only in-frame clones and leaves some out. The table lists some 160,000 clones, around four fifths of them singletons. The material sequenced was peripheral blood. These receptors were collected from a man aged 65-85 years with active or convalescent COVID-19. Each CDR3 is given with its conserved first and last residue. The D gene is left open where the match is weak.

>TRBV4-2|TRBJ2-7|.
CASSRGDSTTYEQYF
>TRBV7-9|TRBJ1-4|TRBD1
CASSLGDRASEKLFF
>TRBV5-1|TRBJ2-1|.
CASSEYSSYNEQFF
>TRBV5-1|TRBJ2-1|.
CASSLAPPSEEQFF
>TRBV19|TRBJ1-2|.
CASTPLGGNYGYTF
>TRBV30|TRBJ1-1|TRBD1
CAWSVGTGGNTEAFF
>TRBV5-1|TRBJ2-5|.
CASSLARVETQYF
>TRBV6-5|TRBJ2-7|.
CASSYAPDEANEQYF
>TRBV29-1|TRBJ2-2|TRBD1
CSGQQGTGELFF
>TRBV6-5|TRBJ2-6|TRBD1
CASGDRAGANVLTF
>TRBV18|TRBJ2-3|TRBD2
CASSPRSGETDTQYF
>TRBV18|TRBJ1-1|.
CASSPSNRETGAFF
>TRBV6-6|TRBJ2-1|.
CASSYGQSEQFF
>TRBV18|TRBJ1-5|.
CASSPGESNQPQHF
>TRBV6-5|TRBJ1-2|.
CASSYHLGGNYGYTF
>TRBV2|TRBJ1-1|TRBD1
CASKTDRGTEAFF
>TRBV7-2|TRBJ2-3|TRBD2
CASSLSGGLTDTQYF
>TRBV7-2|TRBJ2-7|.
CASSQSTGYYEQYF
>TRBV7-9|TRBJ1-6|TRBD1
CATAEGGAYNSPLHF
>TRBV18|TRBJ2-5|TRBD2
CASSPGTSGGEETQYF
>TRBV3-1/TRBV3-2|TRBJ2-1|TRBD2
CASSQVAGIPLHYNEQFF
>TRBV3-1/TRBV3-2|TRBJ1-6|TRBD1
CASSQGQGDSPLHF
>TRBV5-1|TRBJ2-1|.
CASSWGVAFFNEQFF